This record concerns one T cell receptor (beta chain) sequence. Its specificity is not known. Sorted-subset replicate PCR reactions contained 200 to 250 ng DNA, corresponding to approximately 30,000 T cell genomes. Clones were sequenced by immunoSEQ multiplex PCR, and TCRdb holds only the in-frame ones, with some missing. This sample carries some 2,100,000 clones, about 94% of them seen once, and the ten largest clones take approximately 0.13%. These data are taken from a study of shared clonotypes between healthy human individuals. Study-wide results and caveats: A limitation of the genetic and exposure-history diversity represented arose from few donors. Clonotypes which were not shared had lower generation probabilities than clonotypes that all four donors shared.

Unmatched junction bases numbered 6, after V lost 6 bases and J lost 8 bases. The CDR3 has 13 amino acids. In germline, CDR1 is MRHNA, CDR2 SNTAGT. Specimen: naive CD4+ T cells sorted from blood. Sample subset: CD45RA+ positively selected. The receptor comes from a man aged 18 to 30 in good health. The chain joins TRBV6-4 to TRBJ1-2; 10 nucleotides line up with TRBD1. CDR3 sequence reads: CASREDRGLGYTF. The CDR3 DNA reads as TGTGCCAGCAGAGAAGACAGGGGGCTAGGCTACACCTTC.